These 18 T cell receptor beta chains were sequenced from one sample in a study of T cell responses to AZD1222 COVID-19 vaccine. Only in-frame clones appear in the TCRdb table, and some are missing; sequencing was by immunoSEQ multiplex PCR. The data contain some 150,000 clones, approximately 90% of them singletons. The sample in question was peripheral blood, obtained 28 days after the second AZD1222 dose. The receptors were gathered from an adult who received the AZD1222 COVID-19 vaccine.

The chain links TRBV6-5 to TRBJ2-5, with 7 bases that match TRBD2. The trim removed 1 base at V and 2 bases at J, leaving 7 bases unmatched. The length of the CDR3 is 16 residues. Germline V gene sequence: CDR1 MNHEY, CDR2 SVGAGI. The CDR3 spells CASSYWGGSEQETQYF. CDR3 DNA: TGTGCCAGCAGTTACTGGGGGGGAAGCGAGCAAGAGACCCAGTACTTC.

V gene TRBV7-8 combines with J gene TRBJ1-2; maybe TRBD1 (5 bases). The CDR3 runs to 14 residues. V shed 1 base and J shed 0 bases, with 6 bases lying between them. CDR1 and CDR2 (germline): SGHVS, FQNEAQ. DNA for the CDR3: TGTGCCAGCAGCTTAGGGGGACCTAACTATGGCTACACCTTC. Residues: CASSLGGPNYGYTF.

This clone has only one observation. The chain links TRBV5-6 to TRBJ1-1, with D uncertain. Trimming removed 0 bases from V and 5 bases from J, with 14 bases in between. The CDR3 is 15 residues long. Germline V lookup: CDR1 SGHDT, CDR2 YYEEEE. CDR3 amino acids: CASSLGVSLGTEAFF. In DNA form, the CDR3 reads TGTGCCAGCAGCTTGGGGGTCAGCTTAGGGACTGAAGCTTTCTTT.

Concerning this clone: Different DNA sequences within this sample yield the same CDR3. V and J are TRBV20-1 and TRBJ1-4; D not resolved. This CDR3 comprises 10 residues. V gave up 3 bases and J gave up 5 bases, with 1 base separating them. Germline assignment: CDR1 DFQATT and CDR2 SNEGSKA (reference sequence). As DNA, the CDR3 is TGCAGTGCTAGGAATGAAAAACTGTTTTTT. Translating it yields CSARNEKLFF.

The chain recombines TRBV6-5 with TRBJ2-7, with D tentatively TRBD1 (5 bases). Germline V gives CDR1 MNHEY, CDR2 SVGAGI. The V gene lost 4 bases and the J gene lost 3 bases, with 16 bases spanning the gap. CDR3 length: 15 residues. The CDR3 DNA follows: TGTGCCAGCAGTTTTACAGGTGACTCAATCTACGAGCAGTACTTC. Its translation: CASSFTGDSIYEQYF.

V and J are TRBV6-5 and TRBJ1-2, with TRBD1 matching 10 bases. The germline V gene encodes CDR1 MNHEY and CDR2 SVGAGI. The CDR3 covers 13 residues. With 6 bases clipped from V and 7 bases from J, the junction kept 5 bases outside the gene matches. The CDR3 region has the DNA TGTGCCAGCAGGGACAGGGGGTTGGGTGGCTACACCTTC. It specifies CASRDRGLGGYTF.

The chain couples TRBV9 to TRBJ2-3; D is possibly TRBD2 (5 bases). Trimming cost V 3 bases and J 5 bases, with 7 bases left between them. This CDR3 has 12 amino acids. Germline CDR1 and CDR2: SGDLS and YYNGEE. Here the CDR3 DNA reads TGTGCCAGCAGCGGAGGAGGAGATACGCAGTATTTT. It is translated as CASSGGGDTQYF.

V is TRBV9 and J is TRBJ2-6; TRBD1 aligns across 8 bases. Germline lookup yields CDR1 SGDLS and CDR2 YYNGEE. V gave up 4 bases and J gave up 0 bases; unmatched junction bases: 12. CDR3 length equals 19 residues. The CDR3 loop reads CASSPTPQGDLSGANVLTF. CDR3 DNA sequence: TGTGCCAGCAGCCCCACCCCACAGGGGGACCTCTCTGGGGCCAACGTCCTGACTTTC.

V is TRBV14 and J is TRBJ1-2; tentatively, D is TRBD1 (6 bases). Germline CDR1 and CDR2: SGHDN and FVKESK. This CDR3 is built from 15 residues. V gave up 1 base and J gave up 4 bases, with 13 bases separating them. The CDR3 sequence is CASSQAGTGSYGYTF. CDR3 bases: TGTGCCAGCAGCCAAGCCGGAACAGGGAGCTATGGCTACACCTTC.

J is TRBJ2-3 and V is TRBV3-1 (or the pseudogene TRBV3-2); maybe TRBD1 (5 bases). Germline loops: CDR1 LGHDT, CDR2 YNNKEL (reference sequence). The CDR3 has 15 amino acids. Trimming pared 3 bases from V and 2 bases from J, leaving 12 bases between. The CDR3 DNA is TGTGCCAGCAGCCAGGGCCAGGGAATCACAGATACGCAGTATTTT. Its protein is CASSQGQGITDTQYF.

This chain joins TRBV21-1 and TRBJ2-7; the DNA was not used to check the table's D call, TRBD2. TRBV21-1 constitutes a pseudogene. This CDR3 contains 16 residues. CDR3 in DNA: TGTGCCAGCAGGAAGGGACTAGCGGGAGGCCCCTACGAGCAGTACTTC. This codes for CASRKGLAGGPYEQYF.

V and J are TRBV2 and TRBJ1-4; D gene unclear. Trimming cost V 8 bases and J 6 bases, with 13 bases left between them. CDR3 length: 13 residues. From germline, CDR1 is SNHLY and CDR2 FYNNEI. As DNA, the CDR3 is TGTGCCAGCGGGAGGTGGTTATATGAAAAACTGTTTTTT. The encoded protein is CASGRWLYEKLFF.

The CDR3 reads CASSGQGFMFF. The CDR3 DNA sequence: TGTGCCAGCAGTGGACAGGGTTTCATGTTCTTC. The genes are TRBV28 and TRBJ2-1; TRBD1 matches 8 bases. V gave up 5 bases and J gave up 15 bases; unmatched junction bases: 6. Per germline, CDR1 MDHEN and CDR2 SYDVKM. The CDR3 runs 11 residues.

The chain employs TRBV6-6 and TRBJ2-7; 9 positions match TRBD2. Germline CDR1 MNHNY, CDR2 SVGAGI (reference sequence). V was clipped by 5 bases and J by 1 base; unmatched bases: 9. This CDR3 contains 16 residues. The CDR3 nucleotides are TGTGCCAGCAGTCCCCCCCGACTAGCGGATTCCTACGAGCAGTACTTC. Translation: CASSPPRLADSYEQYF.

The chain has TRBV30 and TRBJ2-7; no clear D. CDR1 GTSNPN and CDR2 SVGIG come from the germline V gene (reference sequence). Trimming cost V 1 base and J 2 bases, with 6 bases left between them. The CDR3 is 12 residues long. The CDR3 DNA sequence: TGTGCCTGGAGTGGTCTGACCTACGAGCAGTACTTC. Protein: CAWSGLTYEQYF.

This chain connects TRBV21-1 to TRBJ2-1; TRBD1 is taken as the D call from the table, unchecked against the DNA. TRBV21-1 is shown as a pseudogene. The CDR3 sequence is 17 residues long. DNA of the CDR3: TGTGCCAGCAGCAAAGGTGGACGGTACGGGACACACAATGAGCAGTTCTTC. Translating it yields CASSKGGRYGTHNEQFF.

The V call is TRBV7-2, the J call TRBJ2-3; the D gene could be TRBD1 or TRBD2 (5 bases each). The CDR3 length is 16 residues. Per the germline V gene, CDR1 is SGHTA and CDR2 is FQGNSA. V was clipped by 5 bases and J by 2 bases, with 17 bases between them. Here the CDR3 DNA reads TGTGCCAGCAGCCCCCCGGGGACCACCAACACAGATACGCAGTATTTT. This codes for CASSPPGTTNTDTQYF.

This chain links TRBV5-1 with TRBJ2-3, with TRBD2 matching over 10 bases. J lost 6 bases, V lost 5 bases, and 12 bases had no gene match. Germline V CDR1 and CDR2: SGHRS, YFSETQ. This CDR3 is built from 16 residues. CDR3 in DNA: TGCGCCAGCAGTGAACTAGCGGGGAGCCTGCGGGATACGCAGTATTTT. Translated, it gives CASSELAGSLRDTQYF.